This record concerns one T cell receptor (beta chain) sequence. Trimming cost V 3 bases and J 0 bases, with 11 bases left between them. The length of the CDR3 is 15 residues. The germline V gene has CDR1 MDHEN and CDR2 SYDVKM. Profiling relied on immunoSEQ multiplex PCR, and the TCRdb table lists in-frame clones only, not all of them. The sample contains over 150,000 clones, roughly nine tenths of which appear only once. This sample was included in a study of T cell responses to AZD1222 COVID-19 vaccine. The TCR originated in an adult in good health. The V call is TRBV28, the J call TRBJ1-2; no reliable D call. This sample comprised peripheral blood, obtained on day 0 of AZD1222 vaccination. The CDR3 sequence: CASSLQQISNYGYTF. The CDR3 nucleotides read TGTGCCAGCAGTTTGCAACAGATTTCTAACTATGGCTACACCTTC.